This T cell receptor (beta chain) was profiled in a study of graft-versus-host responses after intestinal transplantation. Assay used: immunoSEQ multiplex PCR; TCRdb lists only in-frame clones, some missing. The sample lists about 90,000 clones, about 94% seen once, with roughly 0.17% in the top ten. V lost 2 bases and J lost 4, with 12 bases in between. The CDR3 runs 13 residues. Germline V lookup: CDR1 GTSNPN, CDR2 SVGIG (reference sequence). In regard to this clone: Its antigen is as yet unknown.

This clonotype was sampled from a human donor who was the organ donor for an intestinal transplant. Material: unstimulated CD4+ T cells sorted from spleen or lymph node cells, obtained before transplant. The rearrangement joins TRBV30 to TRBJ2-7, with no clear D. CDR3 nucleotides: TGTGCCTGGAGTAGGACGGGCCTTTACGAGCAGTACTTC. It yields the protein CAWSRTGLYEQYF.